Below are 22 T cell receptor beta chains sequenced from a single sample in a study of blood T cells in healthy people across ages. A second about 7 to 11 cycle PCR used barcoded and J-beta primers. TCRdb re-called the 5' RACE reads through MiXCR, storing one row per CDR3 protein. The data show 1.8 million or so distinct CDR3 sequences, approximately 39% seen once. Sequencing was done on a sample of blood. Receptors originate from a human donor in good health.

The V gene is TRBV5-6, the J gene TRBJ1-1; 9 bases match TRBD1. Germline CDR1 SGHDT, CDR2 YYEEEE. This CDR3 region has 16 residues. V was pared by 2 bases and J by 6 bases, with 11 bases of the junction left unmatched. CDR3 loop: CASSLAPTGGESEAFF. CDR3 coding DNA: TGTGCCAGCAGCTTAGCCCCCACAGGGGGCGAATCTGAAGCTTTCTTT.

This clonotype was observed at least ten times. The rearrangement joins TRBV12-3 or TRBV12-4 to TRBJ2-5; TRBD2 aligns across 8 bases. The CDR3 runs 14 residues. With 3 bases clipped from V and 4 bases from J, the junction kept 4 bases outside the gene matches. CDR3: CASSLSSGLETQYF. The CDR3 coding sequence is TGTGCCAGCAGTTTGTCTAGCGGGTTAGAGACCCAGTACTTC.

This rearrangement joins TRBV29-1 to TRBJ2-1, with 7 bases aligning to TRBD2. The CDR3 has 15 amino acids. Germline assignment: CDR1 SQVTM and CDR2 ANQGSEA. J gave up 0 bases and V 4 bases, and 6 bases lay outside the gene matches. The CDR3 DNA sequence: TGCAGCGTTGGGGGAGGGATGGGCTCCTACAATGAGCAGTTCTTC. Translated: CSVGGGMGSYNEQFF.

The chain has TRBV5-1 and TRBJ2-7; 8 bases are shared with TRBD1. Germline assignment: CDR1 SGHRS and CDR2 YFSETQ. The J segment lost 7 bases and the V segment lost 5 bases, leaving 11 bases of the junction unmatched. There are 14 residues in the CDR3. CDR3 in amino acids: CASSLGTGSLEQYF. The CDR3 nucleotides are TGCGCCAGCAGTCTTGGGACAGGTTCTCTAGAGCAGTACTTC.

This chain uses TRBV2 with TRBJ2-5; 8 nucleotides match TRBD2. Per the germline V gene, CDR1 is SNHLY and CDR2 is FYNNEI. The CDR3 contains 15 residues. V shed 6 bases, J shed 2 bases, and the junction held 8 bases outside the gene matches. In DNA form, the CDR3 reads TGTGCCAGCAGCGGTGGGAGCGGGGGACAAGAGACCCAGTACTTC. Its protein product is CASSGGSGGQETQYF.

The sample holds a few counts of this clonotype. This chain connects TRBV20-1 to TRBJ1-2; TRBD1 is a possible D gene (5 bases). Germline CDR1 reads DFQATT; CDR2 reads SNEGSKA (reference sequence). V lost 2 bases to trimming and J lost 4 bases, with 17 bases between them. This CDR3 has 15 amino acids. The CDR3 here is CSARTPGTGLYGYTF. CDR3 coding DNA: TGCAGTGCTAGAACCCCCGGAACAGGACTCTATGGCTACACCTTC.

The chain combines TRBV25-1 with TRBJ1-6, with 7 bases that match TRBD1. Germline-derived CDR1 and CDR2 are MGHDK and SYGVNS. The CDR3 has 16 residues. V was clipped by 4 bases and J by 7 bases; unmatched bases: 10. Here the CDR3 DNA reads TGTGCCAGCAGTGTCTACCGGGACAGAGAAAATTCACCCCTCCACTTT. Protein sequence: CASSVYRDRENSPLHF.

V and J are TRBV4-1 and TRBJ2-3; D uncertain. Germline lookup yields CDR1 MGHRA and CDR2 YSYEKL. This CDR3 spans 13 amino acids. The V gene lost 3 bases and the J gene lost 7 bases, with 11 bases spanning the gap. CDR3 amino acids: CASSQESRNTQYF. The CDR3 DNA sequence: TGCGCCAGCAGCCAGGAAAGCAGGAATACGCAGTATTTT.

The gene calls are TRBV21-1 and TRBJ2-2; the D call of TRBD2 is as the table states it, not checked on the DNA. TRBV21-1 has pseudogene status. CDR3 size: 17 residues. CDR3 sequence: CASSNPPGGAITGELFF. Written as DNA, the CDR3 is TGTGCCAGCAGCAATCCCCCCGGGGGGGCTATCACCGGGGAGCTGTTTTTT.

This clonotype was counted only a few times. This chain connects TRBV15 to TRBJ1-4; tentative D call: TRBD1 (6 bases). The germline CDR1 and CDR2 sequences are LNHNV and YYDKDF (reference sequence). The CDR3 runs to 15 residues. V was shortened by 0 bases and J by 5 bases, with 10 bases between the two germline ends. The CDR3, as DNA: TGTGCCACCAGCAGAGATTCGGGGGCGAATGAAAAACTGTTTTTT. Protein: CATSRDSGANEKLFF.

This clonotype appeared a few times. The chain combines TRBV6-6 with TRBJ1-1; TRBD1 matches 11 bases. CDR3 length equals 14 residues. Germline CDR1 reads MNHNY; CDR2 reads SVGAGI (reference sequence). J was trimmed by 4 bases and V by 6 bases; bases with no gene match: 4. CDR3 in amino acids: CASRLGTGGTEAFF. DNA of the CDR3: TGTGCCAGCAGGCTTGGGACAGGGGGCACTGAAGCTTTCTTT.

CDR3 DNA: TGCAGTGCTACTGAATGGACCGGGACAGCGACGGACATTCAGTACTTC. Translating it yields CSATEWTGTATDIQYF. This rearrangement joins TRBV20-1 to TRBJ2-4; TRBD1 agrees at 7 bases. The CDR3 runs to 16 residues. With V trimmed by 4 bases and J by 8 bases, 17 bases remained unmatched. Germline-derived CDR1 and CDR2 are DFQATT and SNEGSKA (reference sequence).

V and J are TRBV24-1 and TRBJ1-1, with a tentative D call TRBD1 (6 bases). V lost 7 bases and J 9 bases, leaving 23 bases between the germline ends. Germline assignment: CDR1 KGHDR and CDR2 SFDVKD. This CDR3 is built from 15 residues. The CDR3 reads CATRSATGGPAQAFF. The CDR3 nucleotides read TGTGCCACCAGATCAGCGACGGGGGGCCCGGCTCAAGCTTTCTTT.

This clonotype came up a few times. The chain uses TRBV7-2 and TRBJ2-7, with no clear D. This CDR3 has 15 residues. Per the germline V gene, CDR1 is SGHTA and CDR2 is FQGNSA. Trimming cost V 2 bases and J 0 bases, with 11 bases left between them. CDR3 nucleotide sequence: TGTGCCAGCAGCTTATACAGTTTTGACTCCTACGAGCAGTACTTC. Translating gives CASSLYSFDSYEQYF.

The chain links TRBV20-1 to TRBJ2-1, with TRBD1 matching over 7 bases. The CDR3 sequence is 13 residues long. V lost 5 bases, J lost 7 bases, and 8 bases stayed unmatched. Germline CDR1 and CDR2: DFQATT and SNEGSKA (reference sequence). The CDR3 spells CSAPGTEVNEQFF. The CDR3 DNA reads as TGCAGTGCTCCCGGGACAGAAGTAAATGAGCAGTTCTTC.

The chain carries TRBV11-2 and TRBJ2-1; D might be TRBD1 (6 bases). Trimming cost V 2 bases and J 2 bases, with 13 bases left between them. The CDR3 is 16 amino acids. Germline V gives CDR1 SGHAT, CDR2 FQNNGV. The CDR3 DNA is TGTGCCAGCAGCTTATCTACAGGGATCGCCTACAATGAGCAGTTCTTC. As protein: CASSLSTGIAYNEQFF.

The chain employs TRBV6-2 or TRBV6-3 and TRBJ2-7, with TRBD1 matching 12 bases. V shed 6 bases and J 6 bases; nucleotides not matched to a gene: 15. Germline CDR1 reads MNHEY; CDR2 reads SVGEGT. The length of the CDR3 is 17 residues. The DNA of the CDR3 is TGTGCCAGCAGAGGCTACCGGGACAGGGGGCCTCCCGGCGAGCAGTACTTC. Its protein is CASRGYRDRGPPGEQYF.

The rearrangement uses TRBV29-1 and TRBJ2-3; D not resolved. V lost 0 bases and J lost 2, with 3 bases in between. The germline gives CDR1 SQVTM, CDR2 ANQGSEA. This CDR3 comprises 12 residues. CDR3 loop: CSVEDATDTQYF. DNA of the CDR3: TGCAGCGTTGAAGATGCCACAGATACGCAGTATTTT.

The chain carries TRBV4-2 and TRBJ2-1; TRBD1 agrees at 11 bases. The J call may be faulty, since TRBJ2-7 better matches the DNA end. CDR3 size: 16 residues. Germline V CDR1 and CDR2: LGHNA, YNFKEQ. This CDR3 reads CASSPFSGTGGYEQYF. The DNA for the CDR3 is TGTGCCAGCAGCCCTTTTTCCGGGACAGGGGGCTACGAGCAGTACTTC.

This clonotype was counted only a few times. The chain combines TRBV7-9 with TRBJ2-1; perhaps TRBD1 as D (6 bases). The CDR3 totals 16 residues. Trimming removed 4 bases at V and 5 bases at J, with 18 bases between. Germline CDR1 reads SEHNR; CDR2 reads FQNEAQ (reference sequence). CDR3 DNA sequence: TGTGCCAGCAGCTCAACAGTCCGGGACACCGACAATGAGCAGTTCTTC. This codes for CASSSTVRDTDNEQFF.

This chain uses TRBV7-2 with TRBJ2-7; 10 bases agree with TRBD2. CDR1 and CDR2 from the germline V gene are SGHTA and FQGNSA. The length of the CDR3 is 13 residues. The junction had 10 bases not matched to a gene; V was cut back by 11 bases and J by 6 bases. CDR3 nucleotide sequence: TGTGCCTTAGGAGCGGGAGGGCCGGGCGAGCAGTACTTC. The encoded protein is CALGAGGPGEQYF. Drawing the rest from reference TRBV7-2 and TRBJ2-7, the complete variable domain is GAGVSQSPSNKVTEKGKDVELRCDPISGHTALYWYRQSLGQGLEFLIYFQGNSAPDKSGLPSDRFSAERTGGSVSTLTIQRTQQEDSAVYLCALGAGGPGEQYFGPGTRLTVT.

There are a few counts of this clonotype. V is TRBV3-1 and J is TRBJ2-4, with 7 bases that match TRBD2. Per the germline V gene, CDR1 is LGHDT and CDR2 is YNNKEL (reference sequence). The trim removed 2 bases at V and 6 bases at J, leaving 4 bases unmatched. The CDR3 is made up of 14 amino acids. CDR3 bases: TGTGCCAGCAGCCAACTGGGGAGGGGAAACATTCAGTACTTC. It specifies CASSQLGRGNIQYF.